The 29 T cell receptor beta chains below all came from one sample that was sequenced in a study of blood T cell repertoires in COVID-19. Generated by immunoSEQ multiplex PCR, the TCRdb table keeps only in-frame clones and is missing some. There are about 38,000 clones in the sample; nearly 90% occur only once, and approximately 4.5% lies in the top ten. The specimen sequenced was peripheral blood. Receptors were obtained from a man in his sixties with COVID-19, enrolled during active disease.

The chain carries TRBV6-5 and TRBJ2-2; D remains unclear. This CDR3 spans 12 amino acids. V lost 2 bases and J lost 7, with 5 bases in between. From germline, CDR1 is MNHEY and CDR2 SVGAGI. The CDR3 nucleotides are TGTGCCAGCAGTTACGAGGTCGGGGAGCTGTTTTTT. It codes for CASSYEVGELFF.

The genes are TRBV6-5 and TRBJ2-1, with 7 nucleotides matching TRBD2. J lost 2 bases, V lost 6 bases, and 4 bases had no gene match. There are 14 residues in the CDR3. Looked up from germline, CDR1 is MNHEY and CDR2 is SVGAGI. DNA of the CDR3: TGTGCCAGCAGGAGTAGCGGGCCCTACAATGAGCAGTTCTTC. Translated, it gives CASRSSGPYNEQFF.

The chain couples TRBV4-1 to TRBJ2-1; perhaps TRBD1 as D (5 bases). The V end was cut by 0 bases, the J end by 2 bases, with 20 bases between. Germline V lookup: CDR1 MGHRA, CDR2 YSYEKL. The CDR3 has 19 amino acids. This CDR3 reads CASSQDWGTGPSAYNEQFF. In DNA form, the CDR3 reads TGCGCCAGCAGCCAAGATTGGGGTACAGGCCCGTCCGCCTACAATGAGCAGTTCTTC.

The DNA of the CDR3 is TGTGCCAGCAGCGCCCCGGTCGGGGATTACTTATCGAACACCGGGGAGCTGTTTTTT. It translates to CASSAPVGDYLSNTGELFF. This chain uses TRBV9 with TRBJ2-2; maybe TRBD2 (5 bases). Germline lookup yields CDR1 SGDLS and CDR2 YYNGEE. V lost 3 bases and J lost 0, with 21 bases in between. This CDR3 has 19 residues.

The V and J genes are TRBV6-2 or TRBV6-3 and TRBJ1-5; no reliable D call. The V gene's germline CDR1 is MNHEY and CDR2 SVGEGT. Trimming took 2 bases from V and 0 from J, leaving 8 bases between them. CDR3 length: 15 residues. CDR3 nucleotide sequence: TGTGCCAGCAGTTACCCGGGGAATAGCAATCAGCCCCAGCATTTT. Translating it yields CASSYPGNSNQPQHF.

This clone appeared once. J is TRBJ2-7 and V is TRBV19; 14 bases line up with TRBD2. Germline CDR1 LNHDA, CDR2 SQIVND (reference sequence). V lost 3 bases, J lost 3 bases, and 4 bases stayed unmatched. The CDR3 runs to 16 residues. In nucleotides, the CDR3 is TGTGCCAGTAGTATGACTAGCGGGAGGGCCGTCTACGAGCAGTACTTC. Amino acids: CASSMTSGRAVYEQYF.

The V and J genes are TRBV7-9 and TRBJ1-3; 8 bases map to TRBD1. The CDR3 covers 16 residues. Germline V lookup: CDR1 SEHNR, CDR2 FQNEAQ (reference sequence). V was clipped by 6 bases and J by 0 bases; unmatched bases: 7. The CDR3 reads CASRWTGTSSGNTIYF. In nucleotides, the CDR3 is TGTGCCAGCAGGTGGACAGGGACGTCCTCTGGAAACACCATATATTTT.

The gene calls are TRBV5-1 and TRBJ1-1; possibly TRBD1 for D (6 bases). The ends were cut back, 0 bases at V and 5 bases at J, with 8 bases in the middle. The CDR3 covers 13 residues. Germline V gene sequence: CDR1 SGHRS, CDR2 YFSETQ. CDR3 in amino acids: CASSLEQGTEAFF. CDR3 in DNA: TGCGCCAGCAGCTTGGAACAGGGAACTGAAGCTTTCTTT.

This clone appeared a few times. The chain uses TRBV10-3 and TRBJ1-2; TRBD1 is a possible D gene (5 bases). The CDR3 runs 15 residues. The germline V gene encodes CDR1 ENHRY and CDR2 SYGVKD. V was shortened by 0 bases and J by 6 bases, with 14 bases between the two germline ends. The CDR3 DNA sequence: TGTGCCATCAGTGAGTCGACTGGCAGGGTCAATGGCTACACCTTC. Translation gives CAISESTGRVNGYTF.

This sequence joins TRBV10-1 and TRBJ2-3, with 10 nucleotides matching TRBD2. The germline CDR1 and CDR2 sequences are WNHNN and SYGVQD (reference sequence). J gave up 1 base and V 3 bases, and 4 bases lay outside the gene matches. The CDR3 loop spans 16 amino acids. Here the CDR3 DNA reads TGCGCCAGCAGTGACCCCGGGACTAGCGGCACAGATACGCAGTATTTT. Protein product: CASSDPGTSGTDTQYF.

V and J are TRBV10-2 and TRBJ2-7; TRBD2 is a possible D gene (7 bases). Trimming stripped 7 bases from V and 7 bases from J, with 14 bases between. This CDR3 has 12 residues. Looked up from germline, CDR1 is WSHSY and CDR2 is SAAADI. The CDR3 DNA reads TGCGCCAGCAAAGGGGGGGATGGGGAGCAGTACTTC. It translates to CASKGGDGEQYF.

The rearrangement uses TRBV18 and TRBJ2-1; weak D call: TRBD1 (6 bases). The CDR3 is 11 amino acids. Deletions cut 3 bases from V and 13 bases from J, with 10 bases between. Germline assignment: CDR1 KGHSH and CDR2 LQKENI. The CDR3 DNA reads as TGTGCCAGCTCACCGGCAGGGGAACAGTTCTTC. This translates into CASSPAGEQFF.

J is TRBJ2-5 and V is TRBV28, with 8 bases fitting TRBD2. With V trimmed by 8 bases and J by 4 bases, 9 bases remained unmatched. The CDR3 consists of 14 residues. The germline V gene encodes CDR1 MDHEN and CDR2 SYDVKM. The CDR3 nucleotides read TGTGCCAGCCGGCAGGCGGGAGGATCAGAGACCCAGTACTTC. The encoded protein is CASRQAGGSETQYF.

This clone showed up just a few times. The genes are TRBV10-1 and TRBJ2-2; D might be TRBD2 (5 bases). CDR1 and CDR2 (germline): WNHNN, SYGVQD (reference sequence). Trimming removed 7 bases at V and 7 bases at J, with 13 bases between. This CDR3 has 13 residues. As DNA, the CDR3 is TGCGCCAGCAAGGCGGGTCCTAGCGGGGAGCTGTTTTTT. Its protein is CASKAGPSGELFF.

The V and J genes are TRBV29-1 and TRBJ1-5; 9 bases align to TRBD1. With V trimmed by 6 bases and J by 4 bases, 4 bases remained unmatched. Germline assignment: CDR1 SQVTM and CDR2 ANQGSEA. The CDR3 contains 13 residues. CDR3 nucleotide sequence: TGCAGCGTGGCGACAGGGGGGAATCAGCCCCAGCATTTT. This encodes CSVATGGNQPQHF.

The chain joins TRBV4-2 to TRBJ1-3; D possibly corresponds to TRBD1 (6 bases). Trimming cost V 0 bases and J 2 bases, with 14 bases left between them. From germline, CDR1 is LGHNA and CDR2 YNFKEQ. The CDR3 is 17 amino acids. The CDR3 sequence: CASSQDGGRATGNTIYF. CDR3 in DNA: TGTGCCAGCAGCCAAGATGGGGGCAGGGCAACTGGAAACACCATATATTTT.

The chain recombines TRBV28 with TRBJ1-5; no reliable D call. V lost 3 bases, J lost 3 bases, and 6 bases lay in between. This CDR3 comprises 13 residues. CDR1 MDHEN and CDR2 SYDVKM come from the germline V gene. CDR3 region: CASSLQVNQPQHF. The CDR3 bases are TGTGCCAGCAGTTTGCAGGTCAATCAGCCCCAGCATTTT.

This clone appeared a single time. The chain couples TRBV2 to TRBJ2-3; D might be TRBD1 (6 bases). V was trimmed by 5 bases and J by 6 bases, leaving 12 bases between them. Germline CDR1 reads SNHLY; CDR2 reads FYNNEI. The CDR3 has 13 amino acids. The CDR3 DNA follows: TGTGCCAGCAGTCAGGGGCCAGGGGATACGCAGTATTTT. Amino acids: CASSQGPGDTQYF.

The V gene is TRBV28, the J gene TRBJ1-5; D call uncertain. Trimming took 5 bases from V and 7 from J, leaving 12 bases between them. The CDR3 length is 13 residues. Germline V gene lookup returns CDR1 MDHEN and CDR2 SYDVKM. The CDR3 nucleotides are TGTGCCAGCAGTCCCCCCCGGTGGCAGCCCCAGCATTTT. Amino acids: CASSPPRWQPQHF.

The chain has TRBV6-4 and TRBJ1-2; maybe TRBD1 (5 bases). V was pared by 6 bases and J by 8 bases, with 16 bases between. CDR1 is MRHNA and CDR2 is SNTAGT in the germline V gene. CDR3 length equals 13 residues. For the CDR3, the DNA is TGTGCCAGCAGGGAGGGACCTACTGAGGGCTACACCTTC. Protein: CASREGPTEGYTF.

DNA for the CDR3: TGCGCCAGCAGCTTGGTGGGGGGCAATGAGCAGTTCTTC. It is translated as CASSLVGGNEQFF. V is TRBV5-1 and J is TRBJ2-1; perhaps TRBD2 as D (6 bases). Germline CDR1 reads SGHRS; CDR2 reads YFSETQ. V lost 0 bases to trimming and J lost 6 bases, with 7 bases between them. The CDR3 covers 13 residues.

The DNA of the CDR3 is TGTGCCAGCAGTCCCGGGACTAGCGGGAGAAGGGGGCCAGATACGCAGTATTTT. This encodes CASSPGTSGRRGPDTQYF. The rearrangement joins TRBV6-6 to TRBJ2-3, with 14 bases fitting TRBD2. CDR3 length: 18 amino acids. Losses at the gene ends were 5 bases for V and 4 bases for J; bases not matched to a gene: 11. The germline V gene encodes CDR1 MNHNY and CDR2 SVGAGI (reference sequence).

The chain combines TRBV19 with TRBJ1-2, with 7 bases identical to TRBD1. Germline trimming cut 6 bases from V and 4 bases from J; bases unmatched to any gene: 11. Germline V CDR1 and CDR2: LNHDA, SQIVND (reference sequence). The CDR3 contains 15 residues. The CDR3 DNA reads TGTGCCAGTAGCCATACATGGGACAGATTCTATGGCTACACCTTC. Its protein product is CASSHTWDRFYGYTF.

The CDR3 here is CASSPGTGGHEQYF. The CDR3 bases are TGTGCCAGCTCACCAGGGACAGGGGGCCACGAGCAGTACTTC. V gene TRBV18 combines with J gene TRBJ2-7, with 12 positions matching TRBD1. The CDR3 loop spans 14 amino acids. With 2 bases clipped from V and 5 bases from J, the junction kept 1 base outside the gene matches. Germline CDR1 and CDR2: KGHSH and LQKENI.

The CDR3 here is CASSPRAQGTQYF. The CDR3 nucleotides are TGTGCCAGCTCACCACGGGCCCAGGGGACCCAGTACTTC. This chain uses TRBV18 with TRBJ2-5, with D perhaps TRBD1 (5 bases). CDR1 KGHSH and CDR2 LQKENI come from the germline V gene. The CDR3 has 13 amino acids. V was pared by 1 base and J by 7 bases, with 10 bases between.

The V and J genes are TRBV7-9 and TRBJ2-3, with 10 bases identical to TRBD2. J gave up 2 bases and V 5 bases, and 7 bases lay outside the gene matches. The CDR3 loop spans 16 amino acids. CDR1 and CDR2 (germline): SEHNR, FQNEAQ (reference sequence). As DNA, the CDR3 is TGTGCCAGCAGCCTACTAGCGGGAATTAACACAGATACGCAGTATTTT. As protein: CASSLLAGINTDTQYF.

This clone came up once. The chain recombines TRBV5-1 with TRBJ1-2; the D gene is possibly TRBD1 (6 bases). Trimming removed 2 bases at V and 3 bases at J, with 8 bases between. The germline gives CDR1 SGHRS, CDR2 YFSETQ. The CDR3 runs 13 residues. The CDR3 DNA sequence: TGCGCCAGCAGCTTTGGGGGCGACTATGGCTACACCTTC. Translating it yields CASSFGGDYGYTF.

This clone was seen a few times. Other DNA sequences in this specimen translate into the identical CDR3. Here the CDR3 DNA reads TGTGCCAGTAGTATAACAGGTGAAGTTCGAAATGAGCAGTTCTTC. This codes for CASSITGEVRNEQFF. V usage is TRBV19 and J usage is TRBJ2-1; the D gene is possibly TRBD1 (5 bases). V gave up 2 bases and J gave up 7 bases, with 15 bases separating them. CDR1 LNHDA and CDR2 SQIVND come from the germline V gene (reference sequence). CDR3 size: 15 residues. The full variable domain, its missing parts supplied by reference TRBV19 and TRBJ2-1, is DGGITQSPKYLFRKEGQNVTLSCEQNLNHDAMYWYRQDPGQGLRLIYYSQIVNDFQKGDIAEGYSVSREKKESFPLTVTSAQKNPTAFYLCASSITGEVRNEQFFGPGTRLTVL.

This clone was counted a single time. The chain combines TRBV7-2 with TRBJ1-2, with unresolved D. Trimming removed 1 base at V and 8 bases at J, with 14 bases between. CDR3 size: 14 residues. CDR1 and CDR2 from the germline V gene are SGHTA and FQGNSA. In DNA form, the CDR3 reads TGTGCCAGCAGCTTAGGAGGCCCAGTGGTGGGCTACACCTTC. Translated, it gives CASSLGGPVVGYTF.